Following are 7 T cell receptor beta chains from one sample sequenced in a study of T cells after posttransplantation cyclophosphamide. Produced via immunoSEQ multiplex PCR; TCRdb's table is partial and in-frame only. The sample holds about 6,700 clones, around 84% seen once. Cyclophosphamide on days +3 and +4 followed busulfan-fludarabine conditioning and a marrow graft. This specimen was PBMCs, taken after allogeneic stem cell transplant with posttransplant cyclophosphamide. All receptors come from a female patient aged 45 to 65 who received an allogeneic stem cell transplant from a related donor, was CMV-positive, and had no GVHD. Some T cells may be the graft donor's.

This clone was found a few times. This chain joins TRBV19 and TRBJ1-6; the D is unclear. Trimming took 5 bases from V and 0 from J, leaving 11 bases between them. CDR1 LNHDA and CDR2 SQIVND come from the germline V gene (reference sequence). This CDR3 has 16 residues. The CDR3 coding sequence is TGTGCCAGTAGTCTGCAGGCAGACTCCTATAATTCACCCCTCCACTTT. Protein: CASSLQADSYNSPLHF.

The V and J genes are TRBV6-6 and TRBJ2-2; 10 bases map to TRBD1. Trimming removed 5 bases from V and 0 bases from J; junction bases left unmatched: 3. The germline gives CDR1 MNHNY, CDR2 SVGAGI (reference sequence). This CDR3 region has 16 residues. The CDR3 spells CASSAGTGANTGELFF. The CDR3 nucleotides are TGTGCCAGCAGTGCCGGGACAGGGGCGAACACCGGGGAGCTGTTTTTT.

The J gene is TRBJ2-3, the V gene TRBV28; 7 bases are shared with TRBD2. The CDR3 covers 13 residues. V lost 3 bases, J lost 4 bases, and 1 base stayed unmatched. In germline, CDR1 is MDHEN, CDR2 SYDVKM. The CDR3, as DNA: TGTGCCAGCAGTTTGGGAGGGTCAGATACGCAGTATTTT. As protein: CASSLGGSDTQYF. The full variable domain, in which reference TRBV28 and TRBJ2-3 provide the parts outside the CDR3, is DVKVTQSSRYLVKRTGEKVFLECVQDMDHENMFWYRQDPGLGLRLIYFSYDVKMKEKGDIPEGYSVSREKKERFSLILESASTNQTSMYLCASSLGGSDTQYFGPGTRLTVL.

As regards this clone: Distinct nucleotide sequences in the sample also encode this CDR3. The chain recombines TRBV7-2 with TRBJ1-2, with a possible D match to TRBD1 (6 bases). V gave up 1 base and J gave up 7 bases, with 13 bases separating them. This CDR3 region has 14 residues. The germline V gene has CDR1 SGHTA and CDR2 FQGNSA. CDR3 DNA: TGTGCCAGCAGCTTAGGTGCAGGGGTGAGTGGCTACACCTTC. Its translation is CASSLGAGVSGYTF.

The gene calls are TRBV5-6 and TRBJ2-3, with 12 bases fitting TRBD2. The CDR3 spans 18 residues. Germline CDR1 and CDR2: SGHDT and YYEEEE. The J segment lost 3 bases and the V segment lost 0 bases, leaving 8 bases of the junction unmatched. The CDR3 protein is CASSLVFLAGGPTDTQYF. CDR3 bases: TGTGCCAGCAGCTTGGTGTTCCTAGCGGGGGGGCCGACAGATACGCAGTATTTT.

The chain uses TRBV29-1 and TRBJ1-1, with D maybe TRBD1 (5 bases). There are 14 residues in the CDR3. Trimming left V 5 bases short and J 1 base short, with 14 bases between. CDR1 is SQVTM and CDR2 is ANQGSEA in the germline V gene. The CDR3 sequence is CSVPLLGGNTEAFF. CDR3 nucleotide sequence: TGCAGCGTTCCCCTATTGGGGGGGAACACTGAAGCTTTCTTT.

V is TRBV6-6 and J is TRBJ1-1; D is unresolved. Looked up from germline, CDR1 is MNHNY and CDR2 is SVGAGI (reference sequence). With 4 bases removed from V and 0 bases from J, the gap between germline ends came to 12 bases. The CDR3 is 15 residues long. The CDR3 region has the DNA TGTGCCAGCAGTTCCAGCCCGGGGATGAACACTGAAGCTTTCTTT. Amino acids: CASSSSPGMNTEAFF.